A single sample gave rise to the 24 T cell receptor beta chains below, sequenced in a study of blood T cells in healthy people across ages. PCR was performed a second time for about 7 to 12 cycles using a sample-barcoded 5' primer and a J-beta primer mix. TCRdb redid the calling of the 5' RACE reads with MiXCR, one entry per CDR3 protein. The repertoire includes over 1,500,000 distinct CDR3 sequences, roughly two fifths of them detected once, and about 23% sits in the top ten. Sequences were obtained from blood. Source of these receptors: a human donor in good health.

The chain employs TRBV20-1 and TRBJ1-1, with 7 bases that match TRBD1. Unmatched junction bases numbered 9, after V lost 3 bases and J lost 5 bases. Germline V lookup: CDR1 DFQATT, CDR2 SNEGSKA (reference sequence). The CDR3 is 14 amino acids. CDR3 sequence: CSASLQGLGTEAFF. The CDR3 nucleotides read TGCAGTGCTAGCTTACAGGGGCTTGGGACTGAAGCTTTCTTT.

The sample holds a few counts of this clonotype. The V gene is TRBV7-9, the J gene TRBJ1-1; D is uncertain. The V gene's germline CDR1 is SEHNR and CDR2 FQNEAQ (reference sequence). V shed 8 bases and J shed 3 bases, with 10 bases lying between them. CDR3 length: 12 residues. This CDR3 is CASGSPYTEAFF. CDR3 bases: TGTGCCAGCGGGTCCCCCTACACTGAAGCTTTCTTT. Full variable domain (missing parts from reference TRBV7-9 and TRBJ1-1): DTGVSQNPRHKITKRGQNVTFRCDPISEHNRLYWYRQTLGQGPEFLTYFQNEAQLEKSRLLSDRFSAERPKGSFSTLEIQRTEQGDSAMYLCASGSPYTEAFFGQGTRLTVV.

The V gene is TRBV5-5, the J gene TRBJ2-7; the D is unclear. This CDR3 is built from 13 residues. With 3 bases removed from V and 3 bases from J, the gap between germline ends came to 10 bases. CDR1 and CDR2 (germline): SGHKS, YYEKEE (reference sequence). The CDR3 here is CASSSVWDYEQYF. DNA for the CDR3: TGTGCCAGCAGCTCGGTTTGGGACTACGAGCAGTACTTC.

This clonotype was counted a few times. At one end, the junction sequence differs from germline, possibly due to a read error. The chain is built from TRBV6-1 and TRBJ2-1; D is tentatively TRBD1 or TRBD2 (5 bases each). This CDR3 region has 16 residues. Germline lookup yields CDR1 MNHNS and CDR2 SASEGT. The CDR3 is CASSEATGTTKRGQFF. The CDR3 nucleotides are TGTGCCAGCAGCGAAGCCACCGGGACCACAAAGAGGGGGCAGTTCTTC.

This clonotype was seen a few times. V is TRBV3-1 and J is TRBJ2-5; TRBD1 matches 7 bases. Trimming at V came to 5 bases and at J to 5 bases, leaving 8 bases not matched to a gene. The germline CDR1 and CDR2 sequences are LGHDT and YNNKEL (reference sequence). The CDR3 is 14 amino acids. The DNA for the CDR3 is TGTGCCAGCAGCTCACGACAGGGTGGGGAGACCCAGTACTTC. This translates into CASSSRQGGETQYF.

The rearrangement uses TRBV29-1 and TRBJ2-7; D is possibly TRBD1 or TRBD2 (5 bases each). The V and J ends lost 6 bases and 3 bases respectively, with 15 bases between them. This CDR3 contains 13 residues. Germline V gives CDR1 SQVTM, CDR2 ANQGSEA. Here the CDR3 DNA reads TGCAGCGTGAGGGCTTCCGGACACTACGAGCAGTACTTC. It yields the protein CSVRASGHYEQYF.

In its sample, this clonotype was seen a few times. The rearrangement joins TRBV20-1 to TRBJ2-3; D is undetermined. V dropped 3 bases and J dropped 3 bases, with 7 bases sitting between them. The CDR3 loop spans 12 amino acids. Germline-derived CDR1 and CDR2 are DFQATT and SNEGSKA (reference sequence). DNA for the CDR3: TGCAGTGCTAGTATCCGAACAGATACGCAGTATTTT. Its translation: CSASIRTDTQYF.

This sequence joins TRBV10-3 and TRBJ2-3, with D possibly matching TRBD2 (5 bases). CDR1 ENHRY and CDR2 SYGVKD come from the germline V gene. V was trimmed by 4 bases and J by 5 bases, leaving 7 bases between them. This CDR3 has 12 residues. The CDR3 nucleotides are TGTGCCATCAGTGCAGGAGGAGATACGCAGTATTTT. It is translated as CAISAGGDTQYF.

The genes are TRBV4-1 and TRBJ2-4; D may be TRBD1 (6 bases). The end of the DNA aligns better with TRBJ2-7, so the J call may be wrong. Germline loops: CDR1 MGHRA, CDR2 YSYEKL. CDR3 length: 14 amino acids. DNA of the CDR3: TGCGCCAGCAGCCCCTATGACAGGATCTACGAGCAGTACTTC. This gives the protein CASSPYDRIYEQYF.

V is TRBV6-5 and J is TRBJ2-3, with D perhaps TRBD2 (6 bases). V was pared by 6 bases and J by 0 bases, with 13 bases between. Per the germline V gene, CDR1 is MNHEY and CDR2 is SVGAGI. CDR3 size: 15 residues. The CDR3 region is CASRRGGASTDTQYF. DNA for the CDR3: TGTGCCAGCAGAAGAGGCGGGGCTAGCACAGATACGCAGTATTTT.

In this sample, this clonotype turned up many times. This chain uses TRBV4-3 with TRBJ1-2; 7 nucleotides line up with TRBD1. Germline assignment: CDR1 LGHNA and CDR2 YSLEER. The CDR3 consists of 18 residues. Trimming at V came to 0 bases and at J to 0 bases, leaving 10 bases not matched to a gene. This CDR3 is CASSQDFGGGTANYGYTF. CDR3 bases: TGCGCCAGCAGCCAAGATTTTGGTGGAGGGACAGCTAACTATGGCTACACCTTC.

The V and J genes are TRBV20-1 and TRBJ1-4; D is unresolved. The CDR3 contains 12 residues. V dropped 6 bases and J dropped 6 bases, with 11 bases sitting between them. Germline V lookup: CDR1 DFQATT, CDR2 SNEGSKA (reference sequence). The CDR3 loop is CSASRRDEKLFF. The CDR3 DNA reads as TGCAGTGCCTCAAGGAGAGATGAAAAACTGTTTTTT.

This clonotype was seen only a few times. Germline is not matched at one junction end, which may reflect a read error. The chain joins TRBV6-5 to TRBJ2-5; D call uncertain. Germline loops: CDR1 MNHEY, CDR2 SVGAGI. This CDR3 is 13 amino acids long. The CDR3 DNA reads as TGTGCCAGCACTTACGACCCGTCCGAGACCCAGTACTTC. It yields the protein CASTYDPSETQYF.

This clonotype was observed a single time. An end of the junction differs from the germline gene, which may be a read error. V gene TRBV5-1 combines with J gene TRBJ2-1; 11 nucleotides match TRBD2. This CDR3 region has 15 residues. Germline CDR1 and CDR2: SGHRS and YFSETQ. CDR3 residues: CANSYSGGAYNEQFF. In DNA, the CDR3 is TGCGCCAACAGCTATAGCGGGGGGGCCTACAATGAGCAGTTCTTC.

In this sample, this clonotype turned up a few times. The genes are TRBV5-1 and TRBJ2-7, with 10 bases matching TRBD2. V shed 4 bases, J shed 6 bases, and the junction held 7 bases outside the gene matches. Per the germline V gene, CDR1 is SGHRS and CDR2 is YFSETQ. The CDR3 covers 14 residues. CDR3 residues: CASSVSGGPTEQYF. The DNA of the CDR3 is TGCGCCAGCAGCGTTAGCGGGGGGCCCACCGAGCAGTACTTC. The full variable domain, rest sourced from reference TRBV5-1 and TRBJ2-7, is KAGVTQTPRYLIKTRGQQVTLSCSPISGHRSVSWYQQTPGQGLQFLFEYFSETQRNKGNFPGRFSGRQFSNSRSEMNVSTLELGDSALYLCASSVSGGPTEQYFGPGTRLTVT.

This clonotype was detected a few times. The chain links TRBV19 to TRBJ1-5, with 7 bases fitting TRBD1. This CDR3 contains 18 residues. The V gene's germline CDR1 is LNHDA and CDR2 SQIVND (reference sequence). V lost 3 bases and J lost 6; bases outside the gene matches: 17. Here the CDR3 reads CASSMGYFGQDAGQPQHF. CDR3 nucleotides: TGTGCCAGTAGTATGGGGTACTTTGGACAGGACGCCGGTCAGCCCCAGCATTTT.

The chain is built from TRBV20-1 and TRBJ2-7, with 9 bases fitting TRBD1. The germline V gene has CDR1 DFQATT and CDR2 SNEGSKA (reference sequence). The CDR3 runs to 16 residues. V lost 0 bases and J lost 5; bases outside the gene matches: 11. This CDR3 is CSARDPRTGVSHEQYF. DNA of the CDR3: TGCAGTGCTAGAGATCCCCGGACAGGGGTATCCCACGAGCAGTACTTC.

This clonotype was detected a few times. V is TRBV7-9 and J is TRBJ2-1, with D possibly called TRBD1 or TRBD2 (5 bases each). This CDR3 has 14 amino acids. The V end lost 6 bases, the J end lost 6 bases, and 15 bases lay between the germline ends. The germline CDR1 and CDR2 sequences are SEHNR and FQNEAQ (reference sequence). For the CDR3, the DNA is TGTGCCAGCAGTTCTGCCGGGGCGGGCAATGAGCAGTTCTTC. This translates into CASSSAGAGNEQFF.

The V gene is TRBV27, the J gene TRBJ1-1; the match to TRBD1 covers 8 bases. Germline V gene data show CDR1 as MNHEY and CDR2 as SMNVEV (reference sequence). V shed 2 bases, J shed 4 bases, and the junction held 9 bases outside the gene matches. CDR3 length: 16 amino acids. In DNA, the CDR3 is TGTGCCAGCAGTTTAATGGCCAGGGGGCGGTCCACTGAAGCTTTCTTT. Protein sequence: CASSLMARGRSTEAFF.

This clonotype was seen a few times. The chain links TRBV10-3 to TRBJ2-1; unclear D gene. Germline V gene lookup returns CDR1 ENHRY and CDR2 SYGVKD. The V gene lost 7 bases and the J gene lost 6 bases, with 13 bases spanning the gap. The CDR3 sequence is 13 residues long. CDR3 nucleotide sequence: TGTGCCATCAAATTAGCATCTGGCAATGAGCAGTTCTTC. As protein: CAIKLASGNEQFF.

This clonotype appeared a few times. The CDR3 nucleotides are TGTGCCAGCAGCCCGCTGGAGGGGGGTTCCTACGAGCAGTACTTC. It is translated as CASSPLEGGSYEQYF. The chain has TRBV7-3 and TRBJ2-7, with D perhaps assigned TRBD1 or TRBD2 (6 bases each). V dropped 5 bases and J dropped 1 base, with 15 bases sitting between them. CDR3 length equals 15 residues. Germline CDR1 is SGHTA and CDR2 is FQGTGA.

The chain recombines TRBV29-1 with TRBJ1-1; D gene uncertain. The length of the CDR3 is 15 residues. Trimming removed 2 bases from V and 2 bases from J, with 15 bases in between. The V gene's germline CDR1 is SQVTM and CDR2 ANQGSEA. The CDR3 sequence: CSVELGRLPNTEAFF. CDR3 nucleotide sequence: TGCAGCGTTGAACTTGGACGGTTACCCAACACTGAAGCTTTCTTT.

The chain recombines TRBV9 with TRBJ2-5; 13 nucleotides align to TRBD2. V trimming: 0 bases; J trimming: 2 bases; junction bases outside the gene matches: 16. Germline-derived CDR1 and CDR2 are SGDLS and YYNGEE. The length of the CDR3 is 21 residues. This chain's CDR3 is CASSVVPTLGLAGREQETQYF. CDR3 DNA sequence: TGTGCCAGCAGCGTAGTCCCAACGCTGGGACTAGCGGGGCGAGAGCAAGAGACCCAGTACTTC.

This clonotype was picked up a small number of times. The gene calls are TRBV20-1 and TRBJ2-1; 10 bases match TRBD2. The CDR3 is 15 residues long. The V segment lost 2 bases and the J segment 5 bases; nucleotides outside the gene matches: 6. The V gene's germline CDR1 is DFQATT and CDR2 SNEGSKA (reference sequence). The CDR3 here is CSARLAGAPHNEQFF. Written as DNA, the CDR3 is TGCAGTGCTAGACTAGCGGGGGCACCACACAATGAGCAGTTCTTC.